This T cell receptor beta chain appears in the sequencing data of a study of lymphopenia after photon versus proton radiotherapy. General study points: Proton therapy kept repertoires fairly stable, unlike photons, which gained effector/memory cells. Larger post-nadir TCR diversity loss correlated inversely with survival in deceased patients. After lymphocyte nadir, photon-treated repertoires showed oligoclonal expansion, especially CD8+ Temra. Authors raise, but do not show, better survival with proton therapy.

CDR1 SEHNR and CDR2 FQNEAQ come from the germline V gene (reference sequence). The CDR3 is 10 amino acids. V lost 1 base and J lost 11, with 5 bases in between. Data came from immunoSEQ multiplex PCR; TCRdb stores just in-frame clones and leaves some out. This sample has 160,000 or so clones, with roughly nine tenths found just once. To note about this clone: What it recognizes is unknown.

This sequence originates from a man in his forties or fifties with gastric cancer. The source material was peripheral blood, sampled from a patient treated with photon-based radiotherapy. The J gene is TRBJ1-1, the V gene TRBV7-9; D is uncertain. CDR3 coding DNA: TGTGCCAGCAGCTTAGTCGACGCTTTCTTT. Its translation is CASSLVDAFF. Looking up the rest from reference TRBV7-9 and TRBJ1-1 gives the full variable domain: DTGVSQNPRHKITKRGQNVTFRCDPISEHNRLYWYRQTLGQGPEFLTYFQNEAQLEKSRLLSDRFSAERPKGSFSTLEIQRTEQGDSAMYLCASSLVDAFFGQGTRLTVV.